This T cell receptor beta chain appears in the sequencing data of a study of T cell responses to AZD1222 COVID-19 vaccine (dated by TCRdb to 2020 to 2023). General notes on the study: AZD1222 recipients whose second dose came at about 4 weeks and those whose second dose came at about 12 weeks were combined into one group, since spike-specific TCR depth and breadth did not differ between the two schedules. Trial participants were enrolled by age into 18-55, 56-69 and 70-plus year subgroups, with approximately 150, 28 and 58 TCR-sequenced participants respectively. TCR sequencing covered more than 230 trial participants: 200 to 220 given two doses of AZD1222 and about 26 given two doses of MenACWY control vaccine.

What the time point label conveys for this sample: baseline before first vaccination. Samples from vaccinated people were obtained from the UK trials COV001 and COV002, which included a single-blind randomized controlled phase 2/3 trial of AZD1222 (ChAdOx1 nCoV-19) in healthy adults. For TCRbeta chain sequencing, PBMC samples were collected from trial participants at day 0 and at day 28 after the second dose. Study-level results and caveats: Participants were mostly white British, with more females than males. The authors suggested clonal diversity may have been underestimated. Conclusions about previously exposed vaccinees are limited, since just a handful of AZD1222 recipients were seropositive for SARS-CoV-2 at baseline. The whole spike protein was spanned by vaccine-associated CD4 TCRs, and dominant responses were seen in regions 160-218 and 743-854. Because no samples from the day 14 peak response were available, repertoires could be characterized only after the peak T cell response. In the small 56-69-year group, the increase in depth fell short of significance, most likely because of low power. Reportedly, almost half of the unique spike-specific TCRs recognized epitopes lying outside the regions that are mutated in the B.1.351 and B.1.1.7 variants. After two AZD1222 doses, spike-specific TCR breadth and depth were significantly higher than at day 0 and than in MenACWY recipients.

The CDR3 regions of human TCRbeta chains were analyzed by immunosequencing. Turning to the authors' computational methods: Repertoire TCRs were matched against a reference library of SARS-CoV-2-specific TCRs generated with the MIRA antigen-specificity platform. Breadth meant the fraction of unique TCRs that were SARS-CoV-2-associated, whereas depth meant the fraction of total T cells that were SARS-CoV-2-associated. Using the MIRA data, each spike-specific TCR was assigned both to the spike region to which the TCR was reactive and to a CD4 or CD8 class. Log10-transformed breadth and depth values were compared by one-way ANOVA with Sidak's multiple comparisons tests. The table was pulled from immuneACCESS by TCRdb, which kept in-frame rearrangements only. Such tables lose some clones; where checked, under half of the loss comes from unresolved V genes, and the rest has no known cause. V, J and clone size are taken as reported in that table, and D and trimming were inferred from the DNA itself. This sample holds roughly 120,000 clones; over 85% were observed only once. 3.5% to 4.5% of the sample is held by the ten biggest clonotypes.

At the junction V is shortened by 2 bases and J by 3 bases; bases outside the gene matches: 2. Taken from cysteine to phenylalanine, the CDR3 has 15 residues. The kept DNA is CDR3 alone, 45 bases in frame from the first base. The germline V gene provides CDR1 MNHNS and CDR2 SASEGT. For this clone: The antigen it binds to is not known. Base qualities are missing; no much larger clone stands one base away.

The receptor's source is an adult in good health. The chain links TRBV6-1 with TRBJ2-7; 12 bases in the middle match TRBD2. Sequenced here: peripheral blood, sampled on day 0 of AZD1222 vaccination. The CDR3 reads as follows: CASSEKTSGSYEQYF. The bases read TGTGCCAGCAGTGAAAAGACTAGCGGGAGCTACGAGCAGTACTTC.